The 15 T cell receptor beta chains below all came from one sample that was sequenced in a study of T cell responses to AZD1222 COVID-19 vaccine. The assay was immunoSEQ multiplex PCR, and TCRdb's table has in-frame clones only and misses some. The data contain 90,000 or so clones, about 89% of them seen just once; the ten biggest clones take up more than 5%. This sample comprised peripheral blood, obtained 28 days after the second AZD1222 dose. These receptors were taken from an adult who received the AZD1222 COVID-19 vaccine.

The rearrangement joins TRBV6-5 to TRBJ1-3; 7 bases line up with TRBD1. The ends lost 2 bases at V and 0 bases at J; junction bases unmatched: 1. Germline assignment: CDR1 MNHEY and CDR2 SVGAGI. CDR3 length: 15 amino acids. CDR3 residues: CASSYDRASGNTIYF. The CDR3 DNA sequence: TGTGCCAGCAGTTACGACAGGGCCTCTGGAAACACCATATATTTT.

In this sample, this clone turned up once. V is TRBV28 and J is TRBJ2-3; the D is unclear. CDR3 size: 15 residues. The germline V and J ends were trimmed by 3 bases and 2 bases, with 12 bases remaining between them. Per the germline V gene, CDR1 is MDHEN and CDR2 is SYDVKM. CDR3 in DNA: TGTGCCAGCAGTTTGGAGCAGGAACTCACAGATACGCAGTATTTT. Its protein is CASSLEQELTDTQYF.

V usage is TRBV19 and J usage is TRBJ1-6; no clear D. The CDR3 is 17 residues long. The germline CDR1 and CDR2 sequences are LNHDA and SQIVND (reference sequence). V lost 7 bases, J lost 7 bases, and 23 bases lay in between. CDR3 amino acids: CASNREGGSHLNSPLHF. CDR3 in DNA: TGTGCCAGTAACCGGGAAGGCGGGTCACACCTCAATTCACCCCTCCACTTT.

V is TRBV18 and J is TRBJ2-2, with 7 bases fitting TRBD1. V lost 4 bases, J lost 4 bases, and 6 bases stayed unmatched. CDR1 KGHSH and CDR2 LQKENI come from the germline V gene. This CDR3 has 15 amino acids. CDR3 sequence: CASSQGAPVTGELFF. The CDR3 DNA reads as TGTGCCAGCTCACAGGGGGCGCCCGTCACCGGGGAGCTGTTTTTT.

The V and J genes are TRBV7-8 and TRBJ2-2, with D hard to call. The CDR3 sequence is 11 residues long. Per germline, CDR1 SGHVS and CDR2 FQNEAQ. Trimming left V 5 bases short and J 7 bases short, with 5 bases between. The CDR3 reads CASSKNGELFF. CDR3 DNA sequence: TGTGCCAGCAGCAAGAACGGGGAGCTGTTTTTT.

This clone showed up just once. This chain joins TRBV19 and TRBJ1-6; the D is unclear. CDR3 length: 16 amino acids. V was trimmed by 3 bases and J by 0 bases, leaving 9 bases between them. Per the germline V gene, CDR1 is LNHDA and CDR2 is SQIVND (reference sequence). The CDR3 spells CASSMMFSSYNSPLHF. The CDR3 DNA sequence: TGTGCCAGTAGTATGATGTTCAGCTCCTATAATTCACCCCTCCACTTT.

V and J are TRBV27 and TRBJ2-1; D remains ambiguous. The CDR3 is made up of 11 amino acids. Trimming took off 7 bases at V and 5 bases at J, with 6 bases between the two ends. Germline loops: CDR1 MNHEY, CDR2 SMNVEV (reference sequence). CDR3: CASKKDNEQFF. The CDR3 nucleotides read TGTGCCAGCAAGAAGGACAATGAGCAGTTCTTC.

The chain recombines TRBV29-1 with TRBJ1-1; D gene uncertain. Trimming left V 5 bases short and J 4 bases short, with 17 bases between. This CDR3 has 14 residues. Germline V gene data show CDR1 as SQVTM and CDR2 as ANQGSEA. DNA for the CDR3: TGCAGCGTTCTTGATTACCTTGAGGCCACTGAAGCTTTCTTT. It is translated as CSVLDYLEATEAFF.

This clone has only a few counts. This chain links TRBV7-9 with TRBJ2-7, with D possibly being TRBD1 (6 bases). CDR1 SEHNR and CDR2 FQNEAQ come from the germline V gene (reference sequence). This CDR3 is 14 amino acids long. The V end was cut by 10 bases, the J end by 2 bases, with 18 bases between. In DNA form, the CDR3 reads TGTGCCATCGCAGGGGCCCTTGGAACCTACGAGCAGTACTTC. Amino acids: CAIAGALGTYEQYF. The variable domain in full, with the rest retrieved from reference TRBV7-9 and TRBJ2-7, is DTGVSQNPRHKITKRGQNVTFRCDPISEHNRLYWYRQTLGQGPEFLTYFQNEAQLEKSRLLSDRFSAERPKGSFSTLEIQRTEQGDSAMYLCAIAGALGTYEQYFGPGTRLTVT.

This chain uses TRBV7-8 with TRBJ2-7; the D is unclear. This CDR3 spans 11 amino acids. The V end was cut by 5 bases, the J end by 6 bases, with 8 bases between. Per the germline V gene, CDR1 is SGHVS and CDR2 is FQNEAQ. The CDR3, as DNA: TGTGCCAGCAGCGTCACCAGCGAGCAGTACTTC. Translation gives CASSVTSEQYF.

The chain recombines TRBV9 with TRBJ1-2, with D unresolved. Germline CDR1 and CDR2: SGDLS and YYNGEE. The CDR3 covers 14 residues. Trimming shortened V by 3 bases and J by 2 bases, and 11 bases separated the two germline ends. Written as DNA, the CDR3 is TGTGCCAGCAGCGGGGCAGCCAAGAACTATGGCTACACCTTC. Its translation is CASSGAAKNYGYTF.

The sample holds one count of this clone. The V gene is TRBV5-1, the J gene TRBJ2-5; a weak D match, TRBD1 (5 bases). With 8 bases removed from V and 3 bases from J, the gap between germline ends came to 20 bases. Germline CDR1 is SGHRS and CDR2 is YFSETQ. This CDR3 contains 15 residues. This CDR3 reads CASGHGFSHEETQYF. CDR3 bases: TGCGCCAGTGGACACGGATTCTCCCACGAAGAGACCCAGTACTTC.

The chain joins TRBV5-1 to TRBJ1-1; the D gene is possibly TRBD1 (5 bases). This CDR3 has 14 amino acids. Germline values: CDR1 SGHRS, CDR2 YFSETQ. V lost 1 base to trimming and J lost 4 bases, with 11 bases between them. The CDR3, as DNA: TGCGCCAGCAGCTTGCAGGGCTGGGGCACTGAAGCTTTCTTT. It translates to CASSLQGWGTEAFF. Supplemented by reference TRBV5-1 and TRBJ1-1, the full variable domain reads KAGVTQTPRYLIKTRGQQVTLSCSPISGHRSVSWYQQTPGQGLQFLFEYFSETQRNKGNFPGRFSGRQFSNSRSEMNVSTLELGDSALYLCASSLQGWGTEAFFGQGTRLTVV.

The chain couples TRBV21-1 to TRBJ2-2. TRBV21-1 is recorded as a pseudogene. The CDR3 loop spans 16 amino acids. In nucleotides, the CDR3 is TGTGCCAGCAGCTTCCCGGGACGGCGAGGAGCGGGGGAGCTGTTTTTT. Translating it yields CASSFPGRRGAGELFF.

V is TRBV14 and J is TRBJ1-2, with 7 bases aligning to TRBD1. The germline gives CDR1 SGHDN, CDR2 FVKESK. The CDR3 has 17 amino acids. V gave up 4 bases and J gave up 5 bases; unmatched junction bases: 16. The CDR3 nucleotides are TGTGCCAGCAGCCTAACTCTAGGACAGGAATTGTTTTATGGCTACACCTTC. Protein product: CASSLTLGQELFYGYTF.